Listed below are T cell receptor beta chains from one sample, sequenced in a study of T cell repertoires in cytomegalovirus infection. TCRdb re-derived calls from the reads in MiXCR, one entry per CDR3 protein. The sample has approximately 320,000 distinct CDR3 sequences, roughly 9.5% seen once. Sequenced input: PBMCs. The receptors were gathered from a human donor in good health (CMV status not recorded). Some clones in this sample may be carry-over from other donors' samples. Both conserved end residues are part of each CDR3. The D gene is left open where the match is weak. The listing skips clone size in some rows; elsewhere it reads once, few, many or a size class.

v_call: TRBV6-2/TRBV6-3
clone_size: -
d_call: -
j_call: TRBJ1-2
cdr3_nt: TGTGCCAGCAGTTCTACTTTTCGTGGCTACACCTTC
cdr3_aa: CASSSTFRGYTF

v_call: TRBV11-1
clone_size: few
d_call: TRBD2
j_call: TRBJ2-7
cdr3_nt: TGTGCCAGCAGTCGAGGACTAGCGGGGGACTACGAGCAGTACTTC
cdr3_aa: CASSRGLAGDYEQYF

v_call: TRBV6-2/TRBV6-3
clone_size: many
d_call: -
j_call: TRBJ1-5
cdr3_nt: TGTGCCAGCAGGCCTGCCTACAGGGATCGCAATCAGCCCCAGCATTTT
cdr3_aa: CASRPAYRDRNQPQHF

v_call: TRBV18
clone_size: -
d_call: TRBD1
j_call: TRBJ1-1
cdr3_nt: TGTGCCAGCTCCCCCGGAGACAGGGGGAAGAACACTGAAGCTTTCTTT
cdr3_aa: CASSPGDRGKNTEAFF

v_call: TRBV28
clone_size: -
d_call: -
j_call: TRBJ1-5
cdr3_nt: TGTGCCAGCATCTCCTGGCAGGGGCTGGGCAATCAGCCCCAGCATTTT
cdr3_aa: CASISWQGLGNQPQHF

v_call: TRBV28
clone_size: many
d_call: TRBD2
j_call: TRBJ2-7
cdr3_nt: TGTGCCAGCAGCCCCAGTCCCGGGACTAGCGGAGGAGGGTACTACGAGCAGTACTTC
cdr3_aa: CASSPSPGTSGGGYYEQYF

v_call: TRBV24-1
clone_size: few
d_call: -
j_call: TRBJ1-4
cdr3_nt: TGTGCCACCAGTGACGGACCACCAACTAATGAAAAACTGTTTTTT
cdr3_aa: CATSDGPPTNEKLFF

v_call: TRBV20-1
clone_size: many
d_call: -
j_call: TRBJ2-5
cdr3_nt: TGCAGTGCTAGAGCGACAGGAGGGGAGACCCAGTACTTC
cdr3_aa: CSARATGGETQYF

v_call: TRBV7-2
clone_size: many
d_call: -
j_call: TRBJ2-5
cdr3_nt: TGTGCCAGCAGCTTAGAAGGGACAATTCAAGAGACCCAGTACTTC
cdr3_aa: CASSLEGTIQETQYF

v_call: TRBV7-3
clone_size: once
d_call: TRBD2
j_call: TRBJ2-3
cdr3_nt: TGTGGCAGCAGCCCCCGGGGTAGCGGGACAGATACGCAGTATTTT
cdr3_aa: CGSSPRGSGTDTQYF

v_call: TRBV5-1
clone_size: many
d_call: TRBD2
j_call: TRBJ2-5
cdr3_nt: TGCGCCAGCAGCCTCATCGGCGGGGGCCAAGAGACCCAGTACTTC
cdr3_aa: CASSLIGGGQETQYF

v_call: TRBV29-1
clone_size: once
d_call: -
j_call: TRBJ1-4
cdr3_nt: TGCAGCGTTGAAGACGTTGGGCATCCATTTGAACTGTTTTTT
cdr3_aa: CSVEDVGHPFELFF

v_call: TRBV7-6
clone_size: many
d_call: -
j_call: TRBJ2-5
cdr3_nt: TGTGCCAGCACCGAGGCGGGGACCCAGTACTTC
cdr3_aa: CASTEAGTQYF

v_call: TRBV7-3
clone_size: many
d_call: TRBD2
j_call: TRBJ2-1
cdr3_nt: TGTGCCAGCAGCTGGGCGGGAGGGCCGAATAATGAGCAGTTCTTC
cdr3_aa: CASSWAGGPNNEQFF

v_call: TRBV4-3
clone_size: -
d_call: -
j_call: TRBJ1-6
cdr3_nt: TGCGCCAGCAGCCACCGCCCAGGGGAGAATTCACCCCTCCACTTT
cdr3_aa: CASSHRPGENSPLHF

v_call: TRBV7-2
clone_size: many
d_call: TRBD2
j_call: TRBJ2-1
cdr3_nt: TGTGCCAGCAGCGTTAGCGGGGGGGCCGATGAGCAGTTCTTC
cdr3_aa: CASSVSGGADEQFF

v_call: TRBV7-2
clone_size: many
d_call: TRBD1
j_call: TRBJ1-1
cdr3_nt: TGTGCCAGCAGACCGGACAGGGGGCACACTGAAGCTTTCTTT
cdr3_aa: CASRPDRGHTEAFF

v_call: TRBV2
clone_size: -
d_call: TRBD1
j_call: TRBJ2-7
cdr3_nt: TGTGCCATTCGGGACAGGGGGTTGTACGAGCAGTACTTC
cdr3_aa: CAIRDRGLYEQYF

v_call: TRBV19
clone_size: few
d_call: -
j_call: TRBJ2-1
cdr3_nt: TGTGCCAGTAGTATACTACCGAGCTCCTACAATGAGCAGTTCTTC
cdr3_aa: CASSILPSSYNEQFF

v_call: TRBV6-4
clone_size: -
d_call: -
j_call: TRBJ2-1
cdr3_nt: TGTGCCAGCAGTGACCCCTTGGCTCAGGGGAAGGACAATGAGCAGTTCTTC
cdr3_aa: CASSDPLAQGKDNEQFF

v_call: TRBV7-4
clone_size: -
d_call: -
j_call: TRBJ1-1
cdr3_nt: TGTGCCAGCAGCCCCCCGGGGACATCCATGAACACTGAAGCTTTCTTT
cdr3_aa: CASSPPGTSMNTEAFF

v_call: TRBV11-3
clone_size: -
d_call: TRBD2
j_call: TRBJ2-1
cdr3_nt: TGTGCCAGCAGCTTAATTACTAGCGGGATCAATGAGCAGTTCTTC
cdr3_aa: CASSLITSGINEQFF

v_call: TRBV29-1
clone_size: -
d_call: -
j_call: TRBJ2-5
cdr3_nt: TGCAGCGTTGGGAGGGTGGAGACCCAGTACTTC
cdr3_aa: CSVGRVETQYF

v_call: TRBV7-9
clone_size: few
d_call: -
j_call: TRBJ2-1
cdr3_nt: TGTGCCAGCAGCTTAGAGATGTCGGGAGAGCAGTTCTTC
cdr3_aa: CASSLEMSGEQFF

v_call: TRBV6-1
clone_size: few
d_call: -
j_call: TRBJ1-5
cdr3_nt: TGTGCCAGCAGTGAGAGGTCATGGCTACAGCCCCAGCATTTT
cdr3_aa: CASSERSWLQPQHF

v_call: TRBV29-1
clone_size: -
d_call: TRBD2
j_call: TRBJ2-1
cdr3_nt: TGCAGCGTTGAATTGACTAGCGGGAGCTTTAATGAGCAGTTCTTC
cdr3_aa: CSVELTSGSFNEQFF

v_call: TRBV5-1
clone_size: -
d_call: -
j_call: TRBJ1-6
cdr3_nt: TGCGCCAGCAGCCTCAAAAATTCACCCCTCCACTTT
cdr3_aa: CASSLKNSPLHF

v_call: TRBV7-2
clone_size: few
d_call: TRBD2
j_call: TRBJ2-2
cdr3_nt: TGTGCCAGCAGCTCCATCCGGGCTAGCGGGACCGGGGAGCTGTTTTTT
cdr3_aa: CASSSIRASGTGELFF

v_call: TRBV6-2/TRBV6-3
clone_size: -
d_call: -
j_call: TRBJ2-5
cdr3_nt: TGTGCCAGCCGCCATAATCGGGGCAGTCAAGAGACCCAGTACTTC
cdr3_aa: CASRHNRGSQETQYF

v_call: TRBV6-8
clone_size: many
d_call: -
j_call: TRBJ2-6
cdr3_nt: TGTGCCAGCAGTTACTCACGACTAGATATCGCTGGGGCCAACGTCCTGACTTTC
cdr3_aa: CASSYSRLDIAGANVLTF

v_call: TRBV7-2
clone_size: many
d_call: TRBD1
j_call: TRBJ1-2
cdr3_nt: TGTGCCAGCAGCTTAAGACAGGGGGCGCGGGATGGCTACACCTTC
cdr3_aa: CASSLRQGARDGYTF

v_call: TRBV6-5
clone_size: few
d_call: TRBD1
j_call: TRBJ2-4
cdr3_nt: TGTGCCAGCAGTCCCGGGACAGGGGGCTTAGCCAAAAACATTCAGTACTTC
cdr3_aa: CASSPGTGGLAKNIQYF

v_call: TRBV24-1
clone_size: -
d_call: -
j_call: TRBJ2-7
cdr3_nt: TGTGCCACCCAGGGCTGGGGCTCCTACGAGCAGTACTTC
cdr3_aa: CATQGWGSYEQYF

v_call: TRBV20-1
clone_size: few
d_call: -
j_call: TRBJ2-5
cdr3_nt: TGCAGTGCCCCTAACCTAGAGAGTTGGTACCAAGAGACCCAGTACTTC
cdr3_aa: CSAPNLESWYQETQYF

v_call: TRBV6-6
clone_size: few
d_call: -
j_call: TRBJ2-3
cdr3_nt: TGTGCCAGCAGTTACGTCCGAAACGCAGATACGCAGTATTTT
cdr3_aa: CASSYVRNADTQYF